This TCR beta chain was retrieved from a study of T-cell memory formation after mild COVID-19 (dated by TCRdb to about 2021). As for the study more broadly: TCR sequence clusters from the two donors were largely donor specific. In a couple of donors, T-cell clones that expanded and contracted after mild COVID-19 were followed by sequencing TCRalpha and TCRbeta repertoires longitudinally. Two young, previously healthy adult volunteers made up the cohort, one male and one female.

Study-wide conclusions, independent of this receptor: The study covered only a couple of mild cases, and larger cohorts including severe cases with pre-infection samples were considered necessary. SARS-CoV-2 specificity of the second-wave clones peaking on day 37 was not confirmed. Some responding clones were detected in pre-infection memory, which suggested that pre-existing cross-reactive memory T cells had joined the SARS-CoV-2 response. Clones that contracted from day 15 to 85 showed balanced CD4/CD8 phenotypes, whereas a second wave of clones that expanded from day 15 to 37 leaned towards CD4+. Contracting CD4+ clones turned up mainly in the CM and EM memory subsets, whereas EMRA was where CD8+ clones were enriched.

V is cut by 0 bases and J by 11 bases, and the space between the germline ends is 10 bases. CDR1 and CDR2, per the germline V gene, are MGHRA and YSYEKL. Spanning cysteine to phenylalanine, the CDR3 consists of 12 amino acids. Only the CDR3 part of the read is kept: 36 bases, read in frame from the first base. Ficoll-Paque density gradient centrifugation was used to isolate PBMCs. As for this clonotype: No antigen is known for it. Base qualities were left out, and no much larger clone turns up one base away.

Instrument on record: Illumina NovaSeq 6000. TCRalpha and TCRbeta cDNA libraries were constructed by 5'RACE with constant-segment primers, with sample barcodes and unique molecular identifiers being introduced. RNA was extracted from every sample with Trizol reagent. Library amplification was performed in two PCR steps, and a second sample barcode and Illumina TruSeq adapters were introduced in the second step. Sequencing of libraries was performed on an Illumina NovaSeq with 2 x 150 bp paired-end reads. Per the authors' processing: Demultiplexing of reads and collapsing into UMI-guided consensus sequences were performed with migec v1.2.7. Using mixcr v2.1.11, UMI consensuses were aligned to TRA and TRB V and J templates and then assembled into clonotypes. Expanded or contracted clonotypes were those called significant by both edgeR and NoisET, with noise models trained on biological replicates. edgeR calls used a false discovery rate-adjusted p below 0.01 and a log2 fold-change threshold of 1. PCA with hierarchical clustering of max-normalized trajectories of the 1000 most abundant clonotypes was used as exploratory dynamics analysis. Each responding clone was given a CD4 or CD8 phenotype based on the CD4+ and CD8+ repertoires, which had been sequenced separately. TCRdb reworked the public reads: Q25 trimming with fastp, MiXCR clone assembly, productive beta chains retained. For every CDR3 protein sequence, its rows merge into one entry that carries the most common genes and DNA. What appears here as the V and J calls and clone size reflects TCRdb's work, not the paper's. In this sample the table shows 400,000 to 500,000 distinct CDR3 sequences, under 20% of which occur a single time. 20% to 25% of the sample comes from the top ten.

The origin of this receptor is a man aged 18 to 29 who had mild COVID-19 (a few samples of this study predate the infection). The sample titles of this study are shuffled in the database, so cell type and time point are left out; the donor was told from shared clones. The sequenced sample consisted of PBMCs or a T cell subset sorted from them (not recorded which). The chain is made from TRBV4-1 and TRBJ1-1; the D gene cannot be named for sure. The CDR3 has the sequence CASSQDRRTAFF. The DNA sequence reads TGCGCCAGCAGCCAAGATAGGCGGACCGCTTTCTTT.